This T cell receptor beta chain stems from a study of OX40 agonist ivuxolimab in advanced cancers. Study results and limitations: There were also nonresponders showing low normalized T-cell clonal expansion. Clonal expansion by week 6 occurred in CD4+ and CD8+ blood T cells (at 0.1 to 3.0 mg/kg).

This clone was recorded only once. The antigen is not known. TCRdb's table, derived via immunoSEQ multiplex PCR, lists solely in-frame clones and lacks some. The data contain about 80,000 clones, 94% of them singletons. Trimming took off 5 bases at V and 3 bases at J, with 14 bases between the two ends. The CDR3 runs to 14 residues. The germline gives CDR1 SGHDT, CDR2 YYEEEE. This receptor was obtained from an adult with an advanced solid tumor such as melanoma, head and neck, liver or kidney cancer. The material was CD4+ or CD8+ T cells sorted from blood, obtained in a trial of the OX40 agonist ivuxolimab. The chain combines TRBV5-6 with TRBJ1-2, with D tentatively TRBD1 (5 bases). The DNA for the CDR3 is TGTGCCAGCAGTTTCGAGGGGCAGCACTATGGCTACACCTTC. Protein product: CASSFEGQHYGYTF.